This T cell receptor (beta chain) was recorded in a study of cytomegalovirus exposure and HLA in healthy donors. Study-level information: The use of the same platform for the approximately 130 validation repertoires and the roughly 730 first-cohort repertoires was reported by a later analysis.

V trimming: 0 bases; J trimming: 4 bases; junction bases outside the gene matches: 2. Germline V gene sequence: CDR1 MNHEY, CDR2 SVGAGI. The CDR3 runs to 16 residues. General study findings and limits: Accounts indicate the classifier identified cytomegalovirus status with strong specificity and sensitivity. In vitro checks showed that a few CMV-associated chains really do target CMV antigens.

To note about this clone: Its specificity is unknown.

Libraries were prepared by immunoSEQ multiplex PCR; TCRdb keeps only in-frame clonotypes and omits some of them. The sample lists 100,000 to 150,000 clones; approximately 92% were seen once. This TCR derives from a woman between 18 and 29 years old in good health and CMV-seronegative. The sample consisted of PBMCs. The chain has TRBV6-5 and TRBJ2-2; 10 nucleotides line up with TRBD2. In nucleotides, the CDR3 is TGTGCCAGCAGTTACTCTAGCGGGAGGCGCACCGGGGAGCTGTTTTTT. This encodes CASSYSSGRRTGELFF.